This TCR beta chain is from a study of blood T cell repertoires in COVID-19. The germline V gene has CDR1 WNHNN and CDR2 SYGVQD (reference sequence). This CDR3 spans 16 amino acids. The trim removed 0 bases at V and 5 bases at J, leaving 3 bases unmatched. One Seattle source followed patients from active infection through their disease course. Assay used: immunoSEQ multiplex PCR; TCRdb lists only in-frame clones, some missing. The table shows 400,000 to 450,000 clones, with 85% to 90% occurring only once. The sequence came from a man younger than 30 with COVID-19, enrolled during active disease. Sequencing was performed on peripheral blood. This rearrangement joins TRBV10-1 to TRBJ2-7; 14 nucleotides line up with TRBD2. CDR3 loop: CASSESRLAGGNEQYF. CDR3 nucleotides: TGCGCCAGCAGTGAGTCCCGACTAGCGGGAGGGAACGAGCAGTACTTC.